This T cell receptor (beta chain) originates from a study of identical twins. The study's findings and limits: Conclusions rested on cross-sectional statistics rather than following the same donors.

This clonotype showed up many times. Antigen specificity is unknown. The junction and the germline gene differ at one end; a read error may be behind it. A universal primer site was created by template switching, with the cDNA bearing unique molecular identifiers. TCRdb reprocessed the 5' RACE reads via MiXCR and lists one record per CDR3 protein. The table includes 300,000 to 400,000 distinct CDR3 sequences, over 9% detected once. Germline CDR1 is SGDLS and CDR2 is YYNGEE. The CDR3 covers 10 residues. The sample was also reused in another study, on yellow fever vaccine responses in identical twins.

The specimen sequenced was CD8+ T cells sorted from blood. This receptor was identified in a woman between 18 and 29 years old in good health. The chain has TRBV9 and TRBJ1-2, with 7 bases aligning to TRBD1. CDR3 nucleotides: TGTGCCAGCAGCGTGGGGACAGCAAACTTC. Protein product: CASSVGTANF.